These T cell receptor beta chains were read from a single sample in a study of technical replicates of blood from a few donors. Method: immunoSEQ multiplex PCR; TCRdb's copy keeps in-frame clones and lacks some. Of 55,000 to 85,000 clones in the sample, about 97% are singletons; the top ten hold about 0.26%. The sample was T cells isolated from PBMCs. All receptors come from a human donor in good health. CDR3s include the opening cysteine and the closing phenylalanine or tryptophan. The order of the fields is J gene, clone size, V gene, D gene, CDR3 protein, CDR3 DNA. D genes are given only for firm matches. Size values are once, few and many counts, or a class for expanded clones, and some rows have none.

>TRBJ1-1|NA|TRBV27|NA
CASSPDFLPTEAFF
TGTGCCAGCAGTCCCGACTTTCTCCCTACTGAAGCTTTCTTT
>TRBJ1-4|NA|TRBV30|TRBD1
CAWTPRQGPNEKLFF
TGTGCCTGGACCCCACGACAGGGGCCTAATGAAAAACTGTTTTTT
>TRBJ2-7|NA|TRBV28|NA
CASSQLGHNYEQYF
TGTGCCAGCAGCCAGCTGGGACATAACTACGAGCAGTACTTC
>TRBJ2-1|NA|TRBV16|TRBD1
CASSQLYGTGEVGNEQFF
TGTGCCAGCAGCCAACTATACGGGACAGGGGAGGTGGGCAATGAGCAGTTCTTC
>TRBJ2-7|NA|TRBV29-1|NA
CSVVSDSGYEQYF
TGCAGCGTTGTTTCGGACTCAGGCTACGAGCAGTACTTC
>TRBJ2-3|NA|TRBV30|TRBD2
CACKNGVLAGAIDTQYF
TGTGCCTGCAAAAATGGGGTTCTAGCGGGAGCAATAGATACGCAGTATTTT
>TRBJ2-5|NA|TRBV7-3|NA
CATGRVSGETQYF
TGTGCCACCGGCCGGGTCTCGGGAGAGACCCAGTACTTC
>TRBJ1-2|NA|TRBV9|NA
CASTQAGGFGNGYTF
TGTGCCAGCACCCAGGCGGGGGGCTTTGGAAATGGCTACACCTTC
>TRBJ2-2|once|TRBV5-1|NA
CASTKGPGQTGELFF
TGCGCCAGCACCAAAGGGCCAGGGCAAACCGGGGAGCTGTTTTTT
>TRBJ1-2|NA|TRBV10-1|TRBD1
CAKNTGGRYGYTF
TGCGCCAAGAACACAGGGGGCCGGTATGGCTACACCTTC
>TRBJ2-7|NA|TRBV7-6|TRBD2
CASSPLAGGYEQYF
TGTGCCAGCAGCCCCCTAGCGGGAGGGTACGAGCAGTACTTC
>TRBJ1-4|NA|TRBV15|NA
CATSRGSGEKLFF
TGTGCCACCAGCAGAGGGAGCGGGGAAAAACTGTTTTTT